The TCR beta chain under discussion was sequenced for a study of OX40 agonist ivuxolimab in advanced cancers. Assay used: immunoSEQ multiplex PCR; TCRdb lists only in-frame clones, some missing. This table has roughly 77,000 clones, just under 95% appearing once. The CDR3 is made up of 14 amino acids. From germline, CDR1 is SGDLS and CDR2 YYNGEE. V lost 4 bases, J lost 8 bases, and 6 bases stayed unmatched. The sample here was CD4+ or CD8+ T cells sorted from blood, taken in a trial of the OX40 agonist ivuxolimab. This rearrangement joins TRBV9 to TRBJ1-4; TRBD1 matches at 9 bases. The receptor comes from an adult with an advanced solid tumor such as melanoma, head and neck, liver or kidney cancer. CDR3 amino acids: CASSPDRGGEKLFF. The CDR3 bases are TGTGCCAGCAGCCCGGACAGGGGCGGCGAAAAACTGTTTTTT.